A selection of T cell receptor beta chains follows, all from one sample in a study of control samples from healthy donors and cancer patients. Using immunoSEQ multiplex PCR, the repertoire was profiled, and TCRdb retains in-frame clones only, with some absent. The sample records more than 70,000 clones, 90% to 95% being singletons. Material for sequencing was blood. All receptors come from a woman aged 25 to 39 in good health. Both conserved end residues are part of each CDR3. Fields, in order: clone size, J gene, D gene, V gene, CDR3 protein, CDR3 DNA. The D gene is left open where the match is weak. Size is stated for part of the rows, as once, few or many counts, or as a class when the clone is expanded.

abundance: .; j_gene: TRBJ2-3; d_gene: .; v_gene: TRBV5-1; CDR3aa: CASSPLRGGTDTQYF; CDR3nt: TGCGCCAGCAGCCCCCTCCGCGGGGGCACAGATACGCAGTATTTT
abundance: .; j_gene: TRBJ1-1; d_gene: .; v_gene: TRBV19; CDR3aa: CASSIRLTGQVDTEAFF; CDR3nt: TGTGCCAGTAGTATTCGACTGACAGGCCAGGTTGACACTGAAGCTTTCTTT
abundance: once; j_gene: TRBJ1-3; d_gene: .; v_gene: TRBV15; CDR3aa: CATSREGSGNTIYF; CDR3nt: TGTGCCACCAGCAGAGAGGGATCGGGAAACACCATATATTTT
abundance: .; j_gene: TRBJ2-2; d_gene: .; v_gene: TRBV6-5; CDR3aa: CASSYGGGPGELFF; CDR3nt: TGTGCCAGCAGTTACGGGGGGGGCCCCGGGGAGCTGTTTTTT
abundance: .; j_gene: TRBJ2-3; d_gene: .; v_gene: TRBV4-1; CDR3aa: CASSHGGTDTQYF; CDR3nt: TGCGCCAGCAGCCATGGGGGCACAGATACGCAGTATTTT
abundance: many; j_gene: TRBJ1-1; d_gene: .; v_gene: TRBV4-1; CDR3aa: CASSQESTVNTEAFF; CDR3nt: TGCGCCAGCAGCCAAGAAAGTACCGTGAACACTGAAGCTTTCTTT
abundance: .; j_gene: TRBJ2-2; d_gene: TRBD2; v_gene: TRBV27; CDR3aa: CASSFLRLAIDGELFF; CDR3nt: TGTGCCAGCAGTTTCCTTAGACTAGCTATTGACGGGGAGCTGTTTTTT
abundance: .; j_gene: TRBJ2-7; d_gene: .; v_gene: TRBV5-1; CDR3aa: CASSSRDVGWERYEQYF; CDR3nt: TGCGCCAGCAGCTCCCGGGACGTTGGTTGGGAGCGCTACGAGCAGTACTTC
abundance: .; j_gene: TRBJ1-5; d_gene: .; v_gene: TRBV19; CDR3aa: CASRTTWTGNQPQHF; CDR3nt: TGTGCCAGTAGAACTACCTGGACGGGCAATCAGCCCCAGCATTTT
abundance: .; j_gene: TRBJ1-2; d_gene: .; v_gene: TRBV7-9; CDR3aa: CASSLAGGLYGYTF; CDR3nt: TGTGCCAGCAGCTTAGCTGGGGGATTATATGGCTACACCTTC
abundance: .; j_gene: TRBJ1-5; d_gene: .; v_gene: TRBV6-5; CDR3aa: CASRSGGSNQPQHF; CDR3nt: TGTGCCAGCCGGAGCGGGGGGTCCAATCAGCCCCAGCATTTT
abundance: .; j_gene: TRBJ1-5; d_gene: .; v_gene: TRBV7-2; CDR3aa: CASSFRGGDQPQHF; CDR3nt: TGTGCCAGCAGCTTTAGGGGAGGGGATCAGCCCCAGCATTTT